This T cell receptor (beta chain) was identified in a study of shared clonotypes between healthy human individuals. Across the study: CD4 naive and CD4 memory each took three plates per donor, while CD8 naive took two and CD8 memory one. Whole-study results and caveats: The naive CD4 repertoires of four donors were compared, and around 4.7% of clonotypes were shared.

Assay execution took place at the deep level. In the study's own analysis: Without quality scores, immunoSEQ junctional reads could not be filtered like full-length reads. The method was immunoSEQ multiplex PCR; TCRdb's version includes in-frame clones alone and lacks a portion of them. V and J calls and clone size come straight from that table; D and trimming were deduced from the DNA. Among 950,000 to 1,300,000 clones listed, 65% to 75% were seen once. Trimming stripped 3 bases from V and 0 bases from J, with 4 bases between. The CDR3 totals 13 residues. Germline V gene sequence: CDR1 SEHNR, CDR2 FQNEAQ (reference sequence). About this clone itself: Its specificity is unknown. A much larger clone differs from this one at a single base, so this may be a read error.

The V gene is TRBV7-9, the J gene TRBJ2-3; no clear D. Material for sequencing was memory CD4+ T cells sorted from blood. Stated subset: CD45RA-negative fraction. The receptor was isolated from a young man in good health. The CDR3, as DNA: TGTGCCAGCAGCTTTGTGAGCACAGATACGCAGTATTTT. Translated, it gives CASSFVSTDTQYF. Filled out from reference TRBV7-9 and TRBJ2-3, the complete variable domain reads DTGVSQNPRHKITKRGQNVTFRCDPISEHNRLYWYRQTLGQGPEFLTYFQNEAQLEKSRLLSDRFSAERPKGSFSTLEIQRTEQGDSAMYLCASSFVSTDTQYFGPGTRLTVL.